Sequencing of this TCR beta chain was carried out in a study of shared clonotypes between healthy human individuals. Several immunoSEQ plates held equal portions of the genomic DNA taken from each subset. Sequencing was performed with immunoSEQ multiplex PCR; in TCRdb, only in-frame clones are kept and a portion is missing. The repertoire consists of about 2.5 million clones, with under 95% occurring once and the leading ten covering approximately 0.39%. Findings and limits, study-wide: Shared clonotypes: about 5% naive CD4, under 4% naive CD8, over 2% memory CD4, over 0.3% memory CD8.

This CDR3 contains 13 residues. Germline CDR1 MDHEN, CDR2 SYDVKM. The V segment lost 5 bases and the J segment 3 bases; nucleotides outside the gene matches: 0. Healthy HIV-negative adults without recent acute infections or vaccinations served as donors. Of note for this clone: What it binds is unknown.

This chain joins TRBV28 and TRBJ1-2; the match to TRBD1 covers 10 bases. The sequenced sample was naive CD4+ T cells from PBMCs. Subset described: CD45RA+ positively selected. The receptor was derived from a man aged 18 to 29 in good health. Some clones in this sample may be carry-over from other donors' samples. CDR3 sequence: CASSGQGDYGYTF. DNA for the CDR3: TGTGCCAGCAGTGGACAGGGGGACTATGGCTACACCTTC.